The 11 T cell receptor beta chains in this list originate from one sample, sequenced in a study of cytomegalovirus exposure and HLA in healthy donors. PCR amplification relied on 60 Vbeta primers (plus 13 Jbeta primers). Measured with immunoSEQ multiplex PCR; TCRdb has only the in-frame clones, and not every one. The table records about 120,000 clones, over 70% of them present only once. The sample consisted of PBMCs. The receptors here all came from a man aged 35 to 55 in good health and CMV-seropositive.

This clone occurred once. The gene calls are TRBV9 and TRBJ1-3; D possibly corresponds to TRBD1 (6 bases). Trimming stripped 3 bases from V and 2 bases from J, with 18 bases between. This CDR3 is built from 17 residues. Germline V gene data show CDR1 as SGDLS and CDR2 as YYNGEE. As DNA, the CDR3 is TGTGCCAGCAGCGAGAGGTTCTTACAGGGTGCTGGAAACACCATATATTTT. Protein: CASSERFLQGAGNTIYF. Looking up the rest from reference TRBV9 and TRBJ1-3 gives the full variable domain: DSGVTQTPKHLITATGQRVTLRCSPRSGDLSVYWYQQSLDQGLQFLIQYYNGEERAKGNILERFSAQQFPDLHSELNLSSLELGDSALYFCASSERFLQGAGNTIYFGEGSWLTVV.

For this clone: In the same sample, other DNA sequences code for this CDR3. The chain recombines TRBV5-1 with TRBJ2-7; D may be TRBD1 (5 bases). The germline gives CDR1 SGHRS, CDR2 YFSETQ. This CDR3 region has 13 residues. Trimming cost V 0 bases and J 1 base, with 5 bases left between them. The DNA for the CDR3 is TGCGCCAGCAGCTTGGGACAGTCCTACGAGCAGTACTTC. This gives the protein CASSLGQSYEQYF.

The V gene is TRBV10-3, the J gene TRBJ1-1; D uncertain. Germline loops: CDR1 ENHRY, CDR2 SYGVKD. The CDR3 contains 16 residues. Trimming left V 7 bases short and J 4 bases short, with 22 bases between. DNA for the CDR3: TGTGCCATCAAAGTGAGCCCCCGGGCCGAGGGCACTGAAGCTTTCTTT. It translates to CAIKVSPRAEGTEAFF.

A few counts support this clone. The rearrangement joins TRBV2 to TRBJ2-1; possible D gene TRBD2, 6 bases. The CDR3 runs to 13 residues. V lost 6 bases to trimming and J lost 6 bases, with 12 bases between them. Germline loops: CDR1 SNHLY, CDR2 FYNNEI. The CDR3, as DNA: TGTGCCAGCAGGGGACTTAGCGTCAATGAGCAGTTCTTC. Translation gives CASRGLSVNEQFF.

The chain uses TRBV4-1 and TRBJ2-6; D is perhaps TRBD2 (7 bases). Trimming pared 7 bases from V and 0 bases from J, leaving 16 bases between. In germline, CDR1 is MGHRA, CDR2 YSYEKL. This CDR3 is 17 amino acids long. The CDR3 region has the DNA TGCGCCAGCATGCTCTCGGGGGGCGGCTCTGGGGCCAACGTCCTGACTTTC. This gives the protein CASMLSGGGSGANVLTF.

The gene calls are TRBV5-1 and TRBJ2-7; D may be TRBD1 (6 bases). The V gene's germline CDR1 is SGHRS and CDR2 YFSETQ. V lost 4 bases and J 3 bases, leaving 8 bases between the germline ends. The CDR3 has 12 amino acids. In DNA, the CDR3 is TGCGCCAGCAGCGGGGGCCGCTACGAGCAGTACTTC. This encodes CASSGGRYEQYF.

The V and J genes are TRBV11-1 and TRBJ2-1; 8 nucleotides match TRBD2. CDR3 length: 15 residues. Germline trimming cut 3 bases from V and 5 bases from J; bases unmatched to any gene: 6. The germline CDR1 and CDR2 sequences are SGHAT and FQDESV (reference sequence). Here the CDR3 reads CASSFHSGANNEQFF. The CDR3 nucleotides read TGTGCCAGCAGCTTTCATAGCGGGGCTAACAATGAGCAGTTCTTC.

The CDR3 bases are TGTGCCAGCAGTTACAGGGGCGAGACCCAGTACTTC. This translates into CASSYRGETQYF. This chain connects TRBV6-6 to TRBJ2-5; maybe TRBD1 (5 bases). Germline V CDR1 and CDR2: MNHNY, SVGAGI (reference sequence). V was clipped by 2 bases and J by 5 bases, with 6 bases between them. CDR3 length: 12 residues.

In its sample, this clone was seen a few times. This chain links TRBV28 with TRBJ2-7, with 11 bases fitting TRBD1. This CDR3 comprises 13 residues. V was pared by 2 bases and J by 12 bases, with 6 bases of the junction left unmatched. Germline lookup yields CDR1 MDHEN and CDR2 SYDVKM. The CDR3 is CASSLRTGGAWYF. CDR3 coding DNA: TGTGCCAGCAGTTTACGGACAGGGGGCGCATGGTACTTC. The whole variable domain, filled in from reference TRBV28 and TRBJ2-7, reads DVKVTQSSRYLVKRTGEKVFLECVQDMDHENMFWYRQDPGLGLRLIYFSYDVKMKEKGDIPEGYSVSREKKERFSLILESASTNQTSMYLCASSLRTGGAWYFGPGTRLTVT.

CDR3 sequence: CASTGLAGLAGELFF. The CDR3 DNA reads TGTGCCAGCACAGGACTAGCGGGGCTGGCCGGGGAGCTGTTTTTT. The gene calls are TRBV27 and TRBJ2-2, with 12 bases aligning to TRBD2. CDR1 MNHEY and CDR2 SMNVEV come from the germline V gene (reference sequence). The CDR3 extends over 15 amino acids. The V and J ends lost 7 bases and 6 bases, in that order; junction bases with no gene match: 6.

The rearrangement joins TRBV5-4 to TRBJ1-2; 12 bases agree with TRBD1. The CDR3 is 14 residues long. From germline, CDR1 is SGHNT and CDR2 YYREEE (reference sequence). J lost 8 bases, V lost 6 bases, and 8 bases had no gene match. For the CDR3, the DNA is TGTGCCAGCAATACGGGACAGGGGGCGTTAGGCTACACCTTC. It encodes CASNTGQGALGYTF. Based on the CDR3 plus reference TRBV5-4 and TRBJ1-2, the full variable domain is ETGVTQSPTHLIKTRGQQVTLRCSSQSGHNTVSWYQQALGQGPQFIFQYYREEENGRGNFPPRFSGLQFPNYSSELNVNALELDDSALYLCASNTGQGALGYTFGSGTRLTVV.